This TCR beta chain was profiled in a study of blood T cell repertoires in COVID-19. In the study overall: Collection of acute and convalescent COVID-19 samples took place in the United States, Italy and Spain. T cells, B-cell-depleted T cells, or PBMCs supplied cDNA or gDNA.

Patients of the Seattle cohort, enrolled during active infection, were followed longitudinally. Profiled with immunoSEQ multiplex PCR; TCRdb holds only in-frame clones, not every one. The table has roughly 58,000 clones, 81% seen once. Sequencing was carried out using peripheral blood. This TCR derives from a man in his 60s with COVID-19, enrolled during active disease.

CDR3 residues: CASGLWSSEETQYF. In nucleotides, the CDR3 is TGTGCTAGTGGTTTGTGGTCTTCAGAAGAGACCCAGTACTTC. The rearrangement joins TRBV12-5 to TRBJ2-5, with D hard to call. CDR3 size: 14 residues. The V and J ends lost 2 bases and 3 bases respectively, with 10 bases between them. CDR1 and CDR2 from the germline V gene are LGHNT and FRNRAP.